This is a list of T cell receptor beta chains from one sample in a study of blood T cell repertoires in COVID-19. Data came from immunoSEQ multiplex PCR; TCRdb stores just in-frame clones and leaves some out. The data hold approximately 200,000 clones, with about 87% observed a single time. The sample was PBMCs or T cells enriched from blood (not recorded which). The receptor source for this set is a woman aged 30 to 39 who had been exposed to COVID-19. Both conserved end residues are trimmed from each CDR3. The order of the fields is J gene, V gene, CDR3 protein.

j_gene: TRBJ1-1
v_gene: TRBV12-3/TRBV12-4
CDR3aa: ASRSPGQGEAF

j_gene: TRBJ1-5
v_gene: TRBV6-4
CDR3aa: ASSPQANQPQH

j_gene: TRBJ2-5
v_gene: TRBV5-6
CDR3aa: ASSLVEAGGRGTQY

j_gene: TRBJ2-7
v_gene: TRBV19
CDR3aa: ASSIPTSGRSEEQY

j_gene: TRBJ2-1
v_gene: TRBV3-1/TRBV3-2
CDR3aa: ASSLRVGAAYSEEQF

j_gene: TRBJ2-1
v_gene: TRBV23-1
CDR3aa: ASSQYSGSLSYNEQF

j_gene: TRBJ1-6
v_gene: TRBV30
CDR3aa: AWNKGIDSPLH

j_gene: TRBJ1-4
v_gene: TRBV5-5
CDR3aa: ASSGQGLGVEKLF

j_gene: TRBJ2-4
v_gene: TRBV30
CDR3aa: AWSVGTGDHAIQY

j_gene: TRBJ2-1
v_gene: TRBV7-9
CDR3aa: ASSPGLQGLYNEQF

j_gene: TRBJ2-2
v_gene: TRBV15
CDR3aa: ATSRDRRRKTGELF

j_gene: TRBJ1-5
v_gene: TRBV18
CDR3aa: ASSTKGGGNQPQH

j_gene: TRBJ2-4
v_gene: TRBV7-9
CDR3aa: ASSPGLDIQY

j_gene: TRBJ2-2
v_gene: TRBV24-1
CDR3aa: ATSDSRLDGPTGELF

j_gene: TRBJ1-1
v_gene: TRBV7-2
CDR3aa: ASSLYTGRGTEAF

j_gene: TRBJ1-3
v_gene: TRBV6-5
CDR3aa: ASSPRTGSGNTIY

j_gene: TRBJ2-7
v_gene: TRBV4-1
CDR3aa: ASSQWPSGSSYEQY

j_gene: TRBJ2-3
v_gene: TRBV5-4
CDR3aa: ASSLDRGRDTQY

j_gene: TRBJ1-1
v_gene: TRBV4-2
CDR3aa: ASRLQGLTTEAF

j_gene: TRBJ2-7
v_gene: TRBV20-1
CDR3aa: SASLSSYEQY

j_gene: TRBJ2-3
v_gene: TRBV30
CDR3aa: AWSSLQGPDTQY

j_gene: TRBJ2-1
v_gene: TRBV24-1
CDR3aa: ATSDRTGSEQF

j_gene: TRBJ2-7
v_gene: TRBV4-1
CDR3aa: ASSQIRAVSSYEQY

j_gene: TRBJ2-1
v_gene: TRBV5-1
CDR3aa: ASSLAGVAGVHEQF

j_gene: TRBJ1-5
v_gene: TRBV20-1
CDR3aa: SASSGGSLEQPQH

j_gene: TRBJ1-1
v_gene: TRBV12-5
CDR3aa: ASGLGQKRSTEAF

j_gene: TRBJ1-6
v_gene: TRBV19
CDR3aa: ASQLSPVNSPLH

j_gene: TRBJ1-1
v_gene: TRBV6-5
CDR3aa: ATGGQNTEAF

j_gene: TRBJ2-7
v_gene: TRBV11-2
CDR3aa: ASSPDGAYEQY

j_gene: TRBJ1-1
v_gene: TRBV28
CDR3aa: ASSFRTGGLSSTEAF